These 19 T cell receptor beta chains were sequenced from one sample in a study of T cell responses to AZD1222 COVID-19 vaccine. Libraries were prepared by immunoSEQ multiplex PCR; TCRdb keeps only in-frame clonotypes and omits some of them. The sample consists of 150,000 to 200,000 clones, roughly nine tenths of them appearing once. Source: peripheral blood, taken 28 days after the second AZD1222 dose. Source of these receptors: an adult who received the AZD1222 COVID-19 vaccine.

The CDR3 is CASSLLFSYEQYF. CDR3 bases: TGTGCCAGCAGCTTGCTATTCTCCTACGAGCAGTACTTC. This sequence joins TRBV7-9 and TRBJ2-7, with D uncertain. The CDR3 is made up of 13 amino acids. Deletions cut 3 bases from V and 0 bases from J, with 6 bases between. CDR1 is SEHNR, CDR2 FQNEAQ, per germline (reference sequence).

This sequence joins TRBV29-1 and TRBJ2-7; TRBD1 is a possible D gene (5 bases). CDR3 length equals 12 residues. From germline, CDR1 is SQVTM and CDR2 ANQGSEA. V lost 8 bases to trimming and J lost 4 bases, with 15 bases between them. CDR3 region: CSFTAGWYEQYF. The CDR3 DNA sequence: TGCAGCTTCACGGCAGGGTGGTACGAGCAGTACTTC.

The chain carries TRBV6-5 and TRBJ1-1; a weak D match, TRBD1 (6 bases). Per germline, CDR1 MNHEY and CDR2 SVGAGI. The CDR3 covers 12 residues. Trimming left V 0 bases short and J 7 bases short, with 6 bases between. CDR3 sequence: CASSYSRGEAFF. The CDR3 DNA reads as TGTGCCAGCAGTTACTCCAGGGGTGAAGCTTTCTTT.

The chain joins TRBV13 to TRBJ2-7, with TRBD1 identical over 9 bases. Germline V gives CDR1 PRHDT, CDR2 FYEKMQ (reference sequence). Trimming at V came to 5 bases and at J to 5 bases, leaving 4 bases not matched to a gene. There are 13 residues in the CDR3. Here the CDR3 DNA reads TGTGCCAGCAGCCCATGGACAGGGGACGAGCAGTACTTC. Translating gives CASSPWTGDEQYF.

This chain joins TRBV15 and TRBJ2-7; TRBD1 is a possible D gene (5 bases). Trimming left V 2 bases short and J 5 bases short, with 7 bases between. Germline V gene lookup returns CDR1 LNHNV and CDR2 YYDKDF (reference sequence). This CDR3 has 12 residues. The CDR3 coding sequence is TGTGCCACCAGCAGAAAGGGGAACGAGCAGTACTTC. Translated: CATSRKGNEQYF.

The chain links TRBV19 to TRBJ2-3; D uncertain. Per the germline V gene, CDR1 is LNHDA and CDR2 is SQIVND (reference sequence). This CDR3 comprises 12 residues. Trimming removed 3 bases from V and 0 bases from J, with 1 base in between. The CDR3 DNA reads as TGTGCCAGTAGTATCAGCACAGATACGCAGTATTTT. Residues: CASSISTDTQYF.

The CDR3 DNA reads as TGTGCCAGCAGTTTATTTCGGGGGGCTAACTATGGCTACACCTTC. It yields the protein CASSLFRGANYGYTF. The V and J genes are TRBV28 and TRBJ1-2; D perhaps matches TRBD1 (5 bases). Germline-derived CDR1 and CDR2 are MDHEN and SYDVKM. V dropped 1 base and J dropped 0 bases, with 9 bases sitting between them. This CDR3 comprises 15 residues.

The chain recombines TRBV3-1 (or the pseudogene TRBV3-2) with TRBJ2-2, with TRBD1 matching 7 bases. This CDR3 contains 13 residues. CDR1 and CDR2 (germline): LGHDT, YNNKEL (reference sequence). The J segment lost 7 bases and the V segment lost 4 bases, leaving 3 bases of the junction unmatched. CDR3 bases: TGTGCCAGCAGCCGCAGGGGGTTCGGGGAGCTGTTTTTT. This sequence encodes CASSRRGFGELFF.

The CDR3 loop is CASSDANNSPLHF. The CDR3 bases are TGTGCCAGCAGTGACGCCAATAATTCACCCCTCCACTTT. The chain joins TRBV2 to TRBJ1-6; no reliable D call. In germline, CDR1 is SNHLY, CDR2 FYNNEI. V lost 3 bases, J lost 5 bases, and 5 bases lay in between. CDR3 length equals 13 residues.

The V and J genes are TRBV6-5 and TRBJ1-1, with 7 bases identical to TRBD1. CDR1 is MNHEY, CDR2 SVGAGI, per germline. This CDR3 is built from 14 residues. Trimming removed 6 bases from V and 3 bases from J; junction bases left unmatched: 7. The CDR3 loop reads CASRDRVGDTEAFF. The CDR3 coding sequence is TGTGCCAGCAGAGACAGGGTAGGGGACACTGAAGCTTTCTTT.

V and J are TRBV5-5 and TRBJ2-7; TRBD1 is a possible D gene (6 bases). Germline loops: CDR1 SGHKS, CDR2 YYEKEE (reference sequence). The CDR3 covers 15 residues. Trimming took off 0 bases at V and 0 bases at J, with 10 bases between the two ends. CDR3 sequence reads: CASSLAGVNSYEQYF. DNA of the CDR3: TGTGCCAGCAGCTTGGCAGGGGTTAACTCCTACGAGCAGTACTTC.

V is TRBV4-1 and J is TRBJ2-1; 11 bases fit TRBD2. Germline assignment: CDR1 MGHRA and CDR2 YSYEKL. The CDR3 spans 17 residues. The junction had 6 bases not matched to a gene; V was cut back by 1 base and J by 4 bases. CDR3 coding DNA: TGCGCCAGCAGCCAAGGCAGGACTAGCGGGTTTTACAATGAGCAGTTCTTC. This encodes CASSQGRTSGFYNEQFF.

V and J are TRBV9 and TRBJ2-3; D is unclear. V lost 1 base and J 2 bases, leaving 14 bases between the germline ends. CDR1 and CDR2 (germline): SGDLS, YYNGEE. The CDR3 spans 16 residues. The CDR3 coding sequence is TGTGCCAGCAGCGTATCAGCTAGGGTTATCACAGATACGCAGTATTTT. Residues: CASSVSARVITDTQYF.

This chain links TRBV6-5 with TRBJ1-2; TRBD1 is a possible D gene (5 bases). Between the trimmed V and J ends, which lost 8 bases and 10 bases, there was a span of 23 bases. The CDR3 totals 14 residues. From germline, CDR1 is MNHEY and CDR2 SVGAGI. The CDR3 sequence: CASPNLGQLADYTF. In DNA form, the CDR3 reads TGTGCCAGCCCAAATTTGGGGCAACTCGCCGACTACACCTTC.

This clone showed up just a few times. As DNA, the CDR3 is TGTGCCAGCAACCACCTCACAGGGGGCAGCGGCTACACCTTC. This codes for CASNHLTGGSGYTF. This chain connects TRBV7-9 to TRBJ1-2, with 9 nucleotides matching TRBD1. This CDR3 is built from 14 residues. The germline V gene has CDR1 SEHNR and CDR2 FQNEAQ (reference sequence). Trimming removed 7 bases from V and 8 bases from J; junction bases left unmatched: 11.

The genes are TRBV6-6 and TRBJ2-3; TRBD2 matches at 10 bases. J gave up 1 base and V 6 bases, and 7 bases lay outside the gene matches. CDR3 size: 16 residues. CDR1 MNHNY and CDR2 SVGAGI come from the germline V gene (reference sequence). CDR3 in DNA: TGTGCCAGCAGCAGGACAGCGGGGGGGGGCACAGATACGCAGTATTTT. It is translated as CASSRTAGGGTDTQYF.

This clone was seen once. The CDR3 bases are TGTGCCAGCAGCCCGGGCAGCGGCGCAGATACGCAGTATTTT. This encodes CASSPGSGADTQYF. J is TRBJ2-3 and V is TRBV27; a weak D match, TRBD2 (5 bases). This CDR3 region has 14 residues. The germline V gene encodes CDR1 MNHEY and CDR2 SMNVEV (reference sequence). Deletions cut 6 bases from V and 4 bases from J, with 14 bases between.

This sequence joins TRBV2 and TRBJ1-2, with 7 bases fitting TRBD1. The ends lost 4 bases at V and 0 bases at J; junction bases unmatched: 5. Germline V gene data show CDR1 as SNHLY and CDR2 as FYNNEI. The CDR3 length is 15 residues. The CDR3: CASSAGTDSNYGYTF. The CDR3 region has the DNA TGTGCCAGCAGTGCCGGGACAGACTCTAACTATGGCTACACCTTC.

The chain recombines TRBV5-6 with TRBJ1-1, with D unresolved. The CDR3 loop spans 13 amino acids. The ends were cut back, 0 bases at V and 4 bases at J, with 7 bases in the middle. CDR1 is SGHDT, CDR2 YYEEEE, per germline. CDR3 DNA: TGTGCCAGCAGCTTGGGGGTTCCCACTGAAGCTTTCTTT. Translation gives CASSLGVPTEAFF.